The TCR beta chain described here comes from a study of OX40 agonist ivuxolimab in advanced cancers. General observations from the study: On average, a greater number of expanded clones characterised CD8+ T cells relative to CD4+.

Profiling relied on immunoSEQ multiplex PCR, and the TCRdb table lists in-frame clones only, not all of them. The data hold approximately 100,000 clones, with roughly 91% observed a single time. As for this clone: Its antigen remains unidentified.

Trimming took 2 bases from V and 4 from J; bases not matched to a gene: 9. The CDR3 sequence is 16 residues long. Germline loops: CDR1 KGHSH, CDR2 LQKENI. This chain joins TRBV18 and TRBJ1-2; 8 nucleotides align to TRBD1. This TCR derives from an adult with an advanced solid tumor such as melanoma, head and neck, liver or kidney cancer. Sequencing was performed on CD4+ or CD8+ T cells sorted from blood, taken in a trial of the OX40 agonist ivuxolimab. The CDR3 region is CASSPSSSGTGYGYTF. For the CDR3, the DNA is TGTGCCAGCTCACCAAGTTCTTCGGGGACAGGCTATGGCTACACCTTC.